The 6 T cell receptor beta chains given below trace back to one sample, sequenced in a study of early T cells in non-severe SARS-CoV-2 infection. TCRdb passed the 5' RACE reads through MiXCR, listing each CDR3 protein once. The sample shows about 75,000 distinct CDR3 sequences, about 11% of them seen only once. Material: whole blood, obtained at baseline. The origin of the receptors is an adult who was a healthcare worker with PCR-confirmed SARS-CoV-2 infection or an uninfected control (not recorded which).

The chain employs TRBV5-7 and TRBJ2-2; D unresolved. TRBV5-7 is an ORF, with its function uncertain. Trimming left V 2 bases short and J 0 bases short, with 20 bases between. There are 19 residues in the CDR3. The CDR3 region has the DNA TGTGCCAGCAGCTTTTGGTTCCGATTTCTCCCAGCGAACACCGGGGAGCTGTTTTTT. Encoded protein: CASSFWFRFLPANTGELFF.

In its sample, this clonotype was seen a few times. The V gene is TRBV7-2, the J gene TRBJ2-3, with 8 bases fitting TRBD2. CDR1 and CDR2 from the germline V gene are SGHTA and FQGNSA. Trimming cost V 2 bases and J 0 bases; bases outside gene matches: 7. This CDR3 has 17 amino acids. CDR3 coding DNA: TGTGCCAGCAGCTTACGTGCCCGGGGGGGCAGCACAGATACGCAGTATTTT. Protein sequence: CASSLRARGGSTDTQYF.

The rearrangement uses TRBV7-6 and TRBJ1-1; D is perhaps TRBD1 (5 bases). This CDR3 contains 17 residues. V shed 1 base and J shed 5 bases, with 20 bases lying between them. Germline CDR1 and CDR2: SGHVS and FNYEAQ. The CDR3 DNA follows: TGTGCCAGCAGCTTAGTGAACGGACTGGGGACGAAAACTGAAGCTTTCTTT. As protein: CASSLVNGLGTKTEAFF.

At least ten counts were recorded for this clonotype. J is TRBJ1-2 and V is TRBV6-1, with D unclear. Germline V CDR1 and CDR2: MNHNS, SASEGT. Trimming removed 7 bases at V and 4 bases at J, with 16 bases between. The CDR3 runs to 14 residues. CDR3 in amino acids: CASKSAARFYGYTF. Written as DNA, the CDR3 is TGTGCCAGCAAATCGGCAGCCCGATTCTATGGCTACACCTTC.

The chain carries TRBV11-1 and TRBJ1-1; D is unclear. Germline V lookup: CDR1 SGHAT, CDR2 FQDESV (reference sequence). V was clipped by 5 bases and J by 4 bases, with 17 bases between them. The CDR3 spans 15 residues. The CDR3: CASSVSFGRPTEAFF. CDR3 DNA sequence: TGTGCCAGCAGCGTATCTTTCGGCAGACCCACTGAAGCTTTCTTT.

This clonotype was detected only a few times. This chain links TRBV5-1 with TRBJ2-2; unclear D gene. The ends were cut back, 0 bases at V and 7 bases at J, with 4 bases in the middle. Germline V gene data show CDR1 as SGHRS and CDR2 as YFSETQ. The CDR3 runs 12 residues. This CDR3 reads CASSLAVGELFF. The CDR3, as DNA: TGCGCCAGCAGCTTGGCCGTCGGGGAGCTGTTTTTT. Full variable domain (missing parts from reference TRBV5-1 and TRBJ2-2): KAGVTQTPRYLIKTRGQQVTLSCSPISGHRSVSWYQQTPGQGLQFLFEYFSETQRNKGNFPGRFSGRQFSNSRSEMNVSTLELGDSALYLCASSLAVGELFFGEGSRLTVL.